These 27 T cell receptor delta chains share one sample of origin, sequenced in a study of gamma-delta T cells after stem cell transplantation. TCRdb repeated clone calling on the RT-PCR reads with CATT. The profile covers about 3,000 delta-chain clones, with more than 1.5% appearing a single time and about two fifths taken by the ten largest. Sample: gamma-delta T cells. These receptors originate from a human donor. It is not recorded whose cells these are; they may come from a transplant donor.

Worth noting for this clone: This likely traces to a read error, being one base from a far larger clone. The identical CDR3 is also encoded by other nucleotide sequences in the sample. The chain uses TRDV2 and TRDJ1, with TRDD3 identical over 9 bases. Germline CDR1 is GEAIGNYY and CDR2 is EKD. The CDR3 contains 18 residues. V gave up 0 bases and J gave up 8 bases; unmatched junction bases: 18. CDR3 in DNA: TGTGCCTGTGACACCTTACTGGGGGACACGCCAGCCGGAAAAAAACTCATCTTT. As protein: CACDTLLGDTPAGKKLIF.

Details on this clone: A far larger clone is one base from this, pointing to a likely read error. The chain has TRDV2 and TRDJ3; 11 nucleotides match TRDD3. The junction had 8 bases not matched to a gene; V was cut back by 1 base and J by 7 bases. Germline-derived CDR1 and CDR2 are GEAIGNYY and EKD. The CDR3 length is 18 residues. CDR3 DNA: TGTGCCTGTGACACGCTGGGGGATACTGGCTGTGACACCCGACAGATGTTTTTC. Translation: CACDTLGDTGCDTRQMFF.

This clone came up a few times. A far bigger clonotype differs at one base, so this is likely a read error. In the same sample, other DNA sequences code for this CDR3. The CDR3 sequence: CACDTLLGDNTDKLIF. As DNA, the CDR3 is TGCGCCTGTGACACCCTCCTGGGGGACAACACCGATAAACTCATCTTT. The chain carries TRDV2 and TRDJ1; 8 nucleotides match TRDD3. The CDR3 totals 16 residues. Germline V lookup: CDR1 GEAIGNYY, CDR2 EKD.

There are a few counts of this clone. The gene calls are TRDV2 and TRDJ1, with 13 bases identical to TRDD3. V lost 2 bases, J lost 0 bases, and 11 bases stayed unmatched. CDR1 and CDR2 from the germline V gene are GEAIGNYY and EKD. The CDR3 spans 19 residues. The DNA of the CDR3 is TGTGCCTGTGACAGTGTACTGGGGGATACGCGGGGGTACACCGATAAACTCATCTTT. The encoded protein is CACDSVLGDTRGYTDKLIF.

This clone is labeled medium-sized. In the same sample, other DNA sequences code for this CDR3. The rearrangement joins TRDV2 to TRDJ3; TRDD3 aligns across 13 bases. The V segment lost 3 bases and the J segment 0 bases; nucleotides outside the gene matches: 16. This CDR3 is 23 amino acids long. Germline V CDR1 and CDR2: GEAIGNYY, EKD. The CDR3 DNA reads as TGTGCCTGTGACGCCATACTGGGGGATACGCGGAAAAGAAGCTCCTGGGACACCCGACAGATGTTTTTC. Encoded protein: CACDAILGDTRKRSSWDTRQMFF.

This clone was seen more than once but under ten times. The TCRdb record carries a much larger clone's protein, which differs from this DNA's translation at residue 14; a read error is the likely cause, and the protein listed here is the DNA translation. The chain combines TRDV2 with TRDJ1, with TRDD3 identical over 13 bases. CDR1 is GEAIGNYY and CDR2 is EKD in the germline V gene. This CDR3 is built from 18 residues. This chain's CDR3 is CACDVLGDTEGHTNKLIF. The CDR3, as DNA: TGTGCCTGTGACGTACTGGGGGATACGGAGGGGCACACCAATAAACTCATCTTT.

In regard to this clone: A far larger clone is just one base off, so this is likely a read error. Other DNA sequences of this sample code for an identical CDR3. This chain links TRDV2 with TRDJ1; D possibly corresponds to TRDD3 (6 bases). The length of the CDR3 is 15 residues. Germline CDR1 and CDR2: GEAIGNYY and EKD. The CDR3 spells CACDTLGMYTDKLIF. As DNA, the CDR3 is TGTGCCTGTGACACTCTGGGGATGTACACCGATAAGCTCATCTTT.

This clone turned up a few times. The translation of this DNA and the TCRdb protein of a much larger clone differ at residue 16, probably owing to a read error; the protein shown here is translated from the DNA. This rearrangement joins TRDV2 to TRDJ1, with 13 bases that match TRDD3. This CDR3 contains 18 residues. Germline CDR1 is GEAIGNYY and CDR2 is EKD. The CDR3: CACDTLLGDTPAGKKPIF. DNA of the CDR3: TGTGCCTGTGACACCTTACTGGGGGATACGCCAGCCGGAAAAAAACCCATCTTT.

This clone came up a few times. This likely reflects a read error, since a far larger clone is one base away. The sample contains more than one DNA sequence encoding this CDR3. V gene TRDV2 combines with J gene TRDJ1; 11 bases fit TRDD3. CDR1 and CDR2 from the germline V gene are GEAIGNYY and EKD. The CDR3 consists of 17 residues. CDR3 sequence (DNA): TGTGCCTGTGACTTCCTGGGGGATACTCCGTACACCGATAAACTAATCTTT. It encodes CACDFLGDTPYTDKLIF.

On this clone: The protein held in TCRdb is that of a much larger clone and does not match this DNA's translation at residue 5, likely because of a read error; the protein shown is translated from the DNA. The J gene is TRDJ3, the V gene TRDV2; TRDD2 is a possible D gene (5 bases). Trimming removed 3 bases at V and 3 bases at J, with 20 bases between. The CDR3 contains 19 residues. CDR1 and CDR2 from the germline V gene are GEAIGNYY and EKD. For the CDR3, the DNA is TGTGCCTGTGACGCCGCGAGTAGTCCTTCTGGCTGGGACACCCGACAGATGTTTTTC. It yields the protein CACDAASSPSGWDTRQMFF.

This clone was seen more than once but under ten times. TCRdb's protein for this DNA is that of a much larger clone and differs from the translation at residue 17, likely a read error; the protein shown is the DNA translation. V gene TRDV2 combines with J gene TRDJ3; D perhaps matches TRDD3 (5 bases). This CDR3 comprises 19 residues. Germline V gives CDR1 GEAIGNYY, CDR2 EKD. CDR3 DNA sequence: TGTGCCTGTGACACTTTGGATCCCGTGAGCTCCTGGGACACCCGACAGGTGTTTTTC. Translation: CACDTLDPVSSWDTRQVFF.

This clone is termed medium-sized (0.01 to 0.1%). A much larger clone is a single base away; this may be a read error. V usage is TRDV2 and J usage is TRDJ1, with no clear D. The CDR3 contains 15 residues. The V end lost 0 bases, the J end lost 7 bases, and 17 bases lay between the germline ends. Germline-derived CDR1 and CDR2 are GEAIGNYY and EKD. The CDR3 loop is CACDTLGTANGKLIF. The DNA of the CDR3 is TGTGCCTGTGACACCCTCGGGACGGCCAACGGTAAACTCATCTTT.

With regard to this clone: TCRdb lists the protein of a much larger clone for this DNA, which differs at residue 4, so this is likely a read error; the protein given here is translated from the DNA itself. The rearrangement joins TRDV2 to TRDJ1, with 12 bases identical to TRDD3. This CDR3 has 20 residues. Looked up from germline, CDR1 is GEAIGNYY and CDR2 is EKD. The V and J ends lost 5 bases and 0 bases, in that order; junction bases with no gene match: 18. CDR3 amino acids: CACGRVLGDTRAGDTDKLIF. CDR3 nucleotides: TGTGCCTGTGGCCGCGTACTGGGGGATACACGTGCTGGGGACACCGATAAACTCATCTTT.

This clone has only a few counts. The chain has TRDV2 and TRDJ1, with 11 nucleotides matching TRDD3. Germline V gene lookup returns CDR1 GEAIGNYY and CDR2 EKD. V lost 3 bases to trimming and J lost 0 bases; unmatched junction nucleotides: 26. The CDR3 is made up of 23 amino acids. The CDR3 region has the DNA TGTGCCTGTGACCGACTGGGGGATAGGGGGGGGATACAGGGCGAAAGGTACACCGATAAACTCATCTTT. This codes for CACDRLGDRGGIQGERYTDKLIF.

This clone is large within its sample. This sample also contains other DNA sequences that code for the same CDR3. The genes are TRDV2 and TRDJ1; a possible D gene is TRDD3 (6 bases). Per germline, CDR1 GEAIGNYY and CDR2 EKD. Trimming pared 0 bases from V and 5 bases from J, leaving 15 bases between. The CDR3 runs 15 residues. The chain's CDR3 is CACDTVTGTRDKLIF. The CDR3 DNA reads as TGTGCCTGTGACACCGTAACTGGGACGCGTGATAAACTCATCTTT.

For this clone: A read error is likely here: a far larger clone is one base away. This specimen includes other DNA sequences encoding the same CDR3. The rearrangement links TRDV2 to TRDJ3; 8 bases agree with TRDD3. V gave up 1 base and J gave up 1 base; unmatched junction bases: 17. From germline, CDR1 is GEAIGNYY and CDR2 EKD. This CDR3 region has 22 residues. This chain's CDR3 is CACDTVEYTGGAASWDTRQMFF. In DNA form, the CDR3 reads TGTGCCTGTGACACGGTCGAATATACTGGGGGTGCCGCGTCCTGGGACACCCGACAGATGTTTTTC.

On this clone itself: TCRdb shows a much larger clone's protein in place of this DNA's translation, and the two differ at residue 4, likely through a read error; the protein shown is translated from the DNA. The CDR3 loop is CACNILGDSTWDTRQMFF. The DNA of the CDR3 is TGTGCCTGTAACATACTGGGGGATAGTACCTGGGACACCCGACAGATGTTTTTC. This sequence joins TRDV2 and TRDJ3, with 11 positions matching TRDD3. V shed 6 bases and J 2 bases; nucleotides not matched to a gene: 8. The CDR3 totals 18 residues. Germline V gives CDR1 GEAIGNYY, CDR2 EKD.

This clone has at least ten counts. A single base is all that separates this from a far larger clone, so a read error is likely. Other nucleotide sequences in the sample specify the same CDR3. V usage is TRDV2 and J usage is TRDJ1; TRDD3 matches at 9 bases. CDR3 size: 14 residues. Germline V gives CDR1 GEAIGNYY, CDR2 EKD. CDR3 loop: CACDFLGDRGKLIF. CDR3 coding DNA: TGCGCCTGTGACTTTCTGGGGGATCGAGGTAAACTCATCTTT.

This clone was observed a few times. The chain combines TRDV2 with TRDJ3; 13 bases fit TRDD3. CDR1 and CDR2 from the germline V gene are GEAIGNYY and EKD. Unmatched junction bases numbered 16, after V lost 0 bases and J lost 0 bases. This CDR3 comprises 24 residues. The chain's CDR3 is CACDTPDPLLGDTRSSWDTRQMFF. In DNA, the CDR3 is TGTGCCTGTGACACCCCTGATCCACTACTGGGGGATACGCGGAGCTCCTGGGACACCCGACAGATGTTTTTC.

Concerning this clone: Translating this DNA gives a protein that differs at residue 9 from the TCRdb one, which belongs to a much larger clone; a read error is likely, and the protein shown is this translation. Different DNA sequences within this sample yield the same CDR3. This sequence joins TRDV2 and TRDJ1; D unclear. The CDR3 totals 15 residues. V dropped 0 bases and J dropped 4 bases, with 14 bases sitting between them. Germline V gives CDR1 GEAIGNYY, CDR2 EKD. CDR3 sequence (DNA): TGTGCCTGTGACACCCTCGGGACGTCCAACGATAAACTCATCTTT. This sequence encodes CACDTLGTSNDKLIF.

This clone turned up a few times. It differs at one base from a far larger clone, so likely a read error. The chain employs TRDV2 and TRDJ1; the D gene is possibly TRDD3 (5 bases). Germline assignment: CDR1 GEAIGNYY and CDR2 EKD. This CDR3 region has 16 residues. CDR3 protein: CARDILLRGTTDKLIF. The CDR3 coding sequence is TGTGCCCGTGACATCTTACTCAGGGGAACCACCGATAAACTCATCTTT.

In the case of this clone: Translating this DNA gives a protein that differs at residue 14 from the TCRdb one, which belongs to a much larger clone; a read error is likely, and the protein shown is this translation. The gene calls are TRDV2 and TRDJ1; 12 nucleotides align to TRDD3. There are 19 residues in the CDR3. The germline V gene has CDR1 GEAIGNYY and CDR2 EKD. The trim removed 0 bases at V and 4 bases at J, leaving 14 bases unmatched. CDR3 protein: CACDTVAILGDTKLDKLIF. CDR3 sequence (DNA): TGTGCCTGTGACACCGTGGCTATACTGGGGGATACTAAGCTCGATAAACTCATCTTT.

Judged by abundance, this clone is large (0.1 to 1%). Distinct nucleotide sequences in the sample also encode this CDR3. This sequence joins TRDV2 and TRDJ1, with 8 bases identical to TRDD3. V lost 0 bases and J lost 0; bases outside the gene matches: 5. CDR1 GEAIGNYY and CDR2 EKD come from the germline V gene. This CDR3 region has 16 residues. CDR3 protein: CACDTLLGDNTDKLIF. The DNA for the CDR3 is TGTGCCTGTGACACCCTCCTGGGGGACAACACCGATAAACTCATCTTT.

The table lists this clone with a few counts. The likely explanation is a read error, given a far larger clone one base away. The chain couples TRDV2 to TRDJ1, with 12 bases matching TRDD3. This CDR3 region has 21 residues. V lost 2 bases to trimming and J lost 4 bases; unmatched junction nucleotides: 22. The germline CDR1 and CDR2 sequences are GEAIGNYY and EKD. The CDR3 DNA is TGTGCCTGTGACATGATGCTGGGGGATACGGGTCCACAACCAGGGAACGATAAACTCATCTTT. This gives the protein CACDMMLGDTGPQPGNDKLIF.

In this sample, this clone turned up a few times. Only one base separates this from a far larger clonotype, so it likely reflects a read error. Other nucleotide sequences from this sample produce the same CDR3. V usage is TRDV2 and J usage is TRDJ1, with TRDD3 identical over 11 bases. This CDR3 contains 15 residues. The germline V gene encodes CDR1 GEAIGNYY and CDR2 EKD. After removal of 3 bases from V and 10 bases from J, the junction contained 12 bases not matched to a gene. The CDR3 sequence: CACDLLGDRGDGLIF. CDR3 DNA sequence: TGTGCCTGTGACCTACTGGGGGATAGGGGGGACGGACTCATCTTT.

This clone has a count of ten or more. Other DNA sequences in the sample encode the same CDR3. The chain is built from TRDV1 and TRDJ1, with D perhaps TRDD3 (8 bases). The CDR3 is 19 residues long. Germline CDR1 is TSWWSYY and CDR2 is QGS. Trimming took 5 bases from V and 8 from J, leaving 33 bases between them. DNA of the CDR3: TGTGCTCTTGGGTTACACACTTCCTATCAACTGGGGGGAGCATTAAAACTCATCTTT. This translates into CALGLHTSYQLGGALKLIF.

Concerning this clone itself: The protein recorded in TCRdb matches a much larger clone and deviates from this DNA's translation at residue 15, suggesting a read error; the protein here is obtained by translating the DNA. The V and J genes are TRDV2 and TRDJ1, with 12 bases identical to TRDD3. This CDR3 comprises 18 residues. The V gene's germline CDR1 is GEAIGNYY and CDR2 EKD. The CDR3 spells CACDTLNLGDTQTDRLIF. The CDR3 bases are TGTGCCTGTGACACCTTAAACCTGGGGGATACGCAAACCGATAGACTCATCTTT.